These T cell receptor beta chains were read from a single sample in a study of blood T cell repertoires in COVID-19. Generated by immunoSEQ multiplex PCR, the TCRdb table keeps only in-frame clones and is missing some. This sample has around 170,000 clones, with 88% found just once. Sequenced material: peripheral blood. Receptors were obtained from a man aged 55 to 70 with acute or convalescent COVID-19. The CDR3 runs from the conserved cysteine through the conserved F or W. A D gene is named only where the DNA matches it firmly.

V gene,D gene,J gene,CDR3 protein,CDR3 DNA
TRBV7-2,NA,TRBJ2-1,CASAIGGYNEQFF,TGTGCCAGCGCAATTGGGGGGTACAATGAGCAGTTCTTC
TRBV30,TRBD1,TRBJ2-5,CAWSVRTGETQYF,TGTGCCTGGAGTGTTCGGACAGGGGAGACCCAGTACTTC
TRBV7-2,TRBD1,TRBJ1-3,CASSPDRGRNTIYF,TGTGCCAGCAGCCCGGACAGGGGGAGAAACACCATATATTTT
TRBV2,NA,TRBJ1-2,CASSPDSYGYTF,TGTGCCAGCAGTCCCGACAGCTATGGCTACACCTTC
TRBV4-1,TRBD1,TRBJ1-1,CASSQIATGGRLTEAFF,TGCGCCAGCAGCCAAATTGCTACAGGGGGGAGACTCACTGAAGCTTTCTTT
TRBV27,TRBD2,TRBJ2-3,CASSSGGFTDTQYF,TGTGCCAGCAGTTCCGGGGGGTTCACAGATACGCAGTATTTT
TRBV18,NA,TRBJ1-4,CASSPPAGKGNEKLFF,TGTGCCAGCTCACCACCGGCCGGGAAGGGTAATGAAAAACTGTTTTTT
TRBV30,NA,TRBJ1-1,CAWGGTEAFF,TGTGCCTGGGGAGGGACTGAAGCTTTCTTT
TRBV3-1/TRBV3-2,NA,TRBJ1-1,CASRGTSNTEAFF,TGTGCCAGCAGGGGGACATCGAACACTGAAGCTTTCTTT
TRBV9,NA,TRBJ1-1,CASSVRVNTEAFF,TGTGCCAGCAGCGTGAGGGTAAACACTGAAGCTTTCTTT
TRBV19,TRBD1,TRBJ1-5,CASNTQGGNQPQHF,TGTGCCAGTAACACACAGGGGGGTAATCAGCCCCAGCATTTT
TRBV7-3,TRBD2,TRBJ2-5,CASSNSGGARETQYF,TGTGCCAGCAGCAATAGCGGGGGGGCCCGAGAGACCCAGTACTTC
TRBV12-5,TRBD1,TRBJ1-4,CASGLGQAANEKLFF,TGTGCTAGTGGTTTAGGACAGGCCGCTAATGAAAAACTGTTTTTT
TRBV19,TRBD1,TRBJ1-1,CASTPDRGTEAFF,TGTGCCAGTACCCCGGACAGGGGGACTGAAGCTTTCTTT
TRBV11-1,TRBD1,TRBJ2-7,CASSFPGTASYEQYF,TGTGCCAGCAGCTTTCCCGGGACAGCTTCCTACGAGCAGTACTTC
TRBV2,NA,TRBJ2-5,CASSEAPGGVETQYF,TGTGCCAGCAGTGAAGCGCCGGGGGGCGTTGAGACCCAGTACTTC
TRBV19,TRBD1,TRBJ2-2,CAGQGFTGELFF,TGTGCCGGACAGGGTTTCACCGGGGAGCTGTTTTTT